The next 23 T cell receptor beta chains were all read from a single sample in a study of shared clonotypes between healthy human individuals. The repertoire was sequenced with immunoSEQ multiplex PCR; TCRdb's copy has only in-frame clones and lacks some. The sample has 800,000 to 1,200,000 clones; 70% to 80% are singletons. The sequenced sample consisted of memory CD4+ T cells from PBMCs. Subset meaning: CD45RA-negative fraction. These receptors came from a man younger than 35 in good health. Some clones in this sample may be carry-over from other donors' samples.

CDR3 sequence reads: CAISERQGGTEAFF. The CDR3, as DNA: TGTGCCATCAGTGAAAGACAGGGAGGCACTGAAGCTTTCTTT. The genes are TRBV10-3 and TRBJ1-1; TRBD1 aligns across 7 bases. The CDR3 spans 14 residues. Germline lookup yields CDR1 ENHRY and CDR2 SYGVKD. The ends lost 3 bases at V and 4 bases at J; junction bases unmatched: 5.

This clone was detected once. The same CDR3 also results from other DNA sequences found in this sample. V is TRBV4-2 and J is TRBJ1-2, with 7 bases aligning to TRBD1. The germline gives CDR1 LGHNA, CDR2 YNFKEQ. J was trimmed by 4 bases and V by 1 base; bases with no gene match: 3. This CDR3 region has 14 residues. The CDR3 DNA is TGTGCCAGCAGCCAAGGACAGGGAAGCTATGGCTACACCTTC. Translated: CASSQGQGSYGYTF.

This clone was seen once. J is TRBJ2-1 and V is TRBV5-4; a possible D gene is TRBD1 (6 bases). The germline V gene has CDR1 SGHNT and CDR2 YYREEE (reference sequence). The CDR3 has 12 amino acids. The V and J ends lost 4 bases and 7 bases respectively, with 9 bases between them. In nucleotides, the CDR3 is TGTGCCAGCAGCCAAGACAGGAATGAGCAGTTCTTC. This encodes CASSQDRNEQFF. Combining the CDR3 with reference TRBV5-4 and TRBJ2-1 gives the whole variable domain ETGVTQSPTHLIKTRGQQVTLRCSSQSGHNTVSWYQQALGQGPQFIFQYYREEENGRGNFPPRFSGLQFPNYSSELNVNALELDDSALYLCASSQDRNEQFFGPGTRLTVL.

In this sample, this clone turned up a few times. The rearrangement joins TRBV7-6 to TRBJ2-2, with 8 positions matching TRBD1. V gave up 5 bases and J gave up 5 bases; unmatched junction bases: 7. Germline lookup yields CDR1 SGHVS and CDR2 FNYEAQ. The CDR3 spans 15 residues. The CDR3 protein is CASSRVTGGTGELFF. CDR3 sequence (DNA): TGTGCCAGCAGCAGAGTCACAGGGGGGACCGGGGAGCTGTTTTTT.

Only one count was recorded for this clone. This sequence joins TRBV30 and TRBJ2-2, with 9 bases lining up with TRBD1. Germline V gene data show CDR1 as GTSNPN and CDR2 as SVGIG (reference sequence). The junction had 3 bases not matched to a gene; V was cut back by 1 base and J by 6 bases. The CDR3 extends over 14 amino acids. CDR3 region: CAWSGDRDAGELFF. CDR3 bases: TGTGCCTGGAGTGGGGACAGGGATGCCGGGGAGCTGTTTTTT.

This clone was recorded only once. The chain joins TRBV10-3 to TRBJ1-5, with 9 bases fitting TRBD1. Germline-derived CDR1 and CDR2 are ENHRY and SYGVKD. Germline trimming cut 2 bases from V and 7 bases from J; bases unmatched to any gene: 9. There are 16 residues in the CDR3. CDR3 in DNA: TGTGCCATCAGTGAGGGACAGGGGTTGCTGGGGCAGCCCCAGCATTTT. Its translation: CAISEGQGLLGQPQHF.

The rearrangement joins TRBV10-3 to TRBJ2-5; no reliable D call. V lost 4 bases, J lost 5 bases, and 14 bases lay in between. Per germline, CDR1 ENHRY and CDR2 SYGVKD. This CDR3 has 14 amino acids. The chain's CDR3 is CAISVTPGSETQYF. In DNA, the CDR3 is TGTGCCATCAGTGTGACTCCCGGGTCGGAGACCCAGTACTTC.

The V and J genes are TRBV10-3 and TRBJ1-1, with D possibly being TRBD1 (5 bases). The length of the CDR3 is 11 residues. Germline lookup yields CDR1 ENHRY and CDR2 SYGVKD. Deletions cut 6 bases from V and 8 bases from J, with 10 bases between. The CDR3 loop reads CAIRTNREAFF. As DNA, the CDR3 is TGTGCCATCAGGACTAACAGGGAAGCTTTCTTT.

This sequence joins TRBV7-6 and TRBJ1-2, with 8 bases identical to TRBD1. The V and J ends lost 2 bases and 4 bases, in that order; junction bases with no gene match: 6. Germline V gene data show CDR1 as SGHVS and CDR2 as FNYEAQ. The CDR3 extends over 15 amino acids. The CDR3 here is CASSLIQGAGYGYTF. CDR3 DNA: TGTGCCAGCAGCTTAATCCAGGGGGCTGGCTATGGCTACACCTTC.

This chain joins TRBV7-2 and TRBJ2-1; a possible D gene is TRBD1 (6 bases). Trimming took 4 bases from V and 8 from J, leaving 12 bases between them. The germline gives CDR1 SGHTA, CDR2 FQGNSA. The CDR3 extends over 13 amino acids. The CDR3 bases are TGTGCCAGCAGCTCCTCTCAGGGGTATGAGCAGTTCTTC. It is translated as CASSSSQGYEQFF. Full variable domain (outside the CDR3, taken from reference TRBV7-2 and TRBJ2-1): GAGVSQSPSNKVTEKGKDVELRCDPISGHTALYWYRQSLGQGLEFLIYFQGNSAPDKSGLPSDRFSAERTGGSVSTLTIQRTQQEDSAVYLCASSSSQGYEQFFGPGTRLTVL.

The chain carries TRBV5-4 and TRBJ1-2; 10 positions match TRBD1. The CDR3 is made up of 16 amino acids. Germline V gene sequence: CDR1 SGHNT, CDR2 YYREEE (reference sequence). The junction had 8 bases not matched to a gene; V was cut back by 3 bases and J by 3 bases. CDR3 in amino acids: CASSSGWTGGYYGYTF. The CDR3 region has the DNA TGTGCCAGCAGCTCCGGCTGGACAGGGGGATACTATGGCTACACCTTC.

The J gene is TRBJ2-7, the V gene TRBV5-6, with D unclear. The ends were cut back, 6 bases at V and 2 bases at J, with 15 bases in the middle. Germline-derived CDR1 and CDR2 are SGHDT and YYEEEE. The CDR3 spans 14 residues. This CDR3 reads CASMMASNPYEQYF. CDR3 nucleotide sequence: TGTGCCAGCATGATGGCCAGTAACCCCTACGAGCAGTACTTC.

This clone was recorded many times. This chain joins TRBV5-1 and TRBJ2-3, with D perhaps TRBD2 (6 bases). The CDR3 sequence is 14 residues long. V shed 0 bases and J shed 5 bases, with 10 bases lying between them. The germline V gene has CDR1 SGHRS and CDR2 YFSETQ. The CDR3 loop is CASSLATSRDTQYF. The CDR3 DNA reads TGCGCCAGCAGCTTGGCGACTAGTCGAGATACGCAGTATTTT.

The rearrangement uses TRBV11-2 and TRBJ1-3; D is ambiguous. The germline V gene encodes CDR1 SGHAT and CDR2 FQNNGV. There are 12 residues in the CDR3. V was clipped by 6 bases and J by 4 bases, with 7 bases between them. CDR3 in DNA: TGTGCCAGCAGTCGGACGGGAAACACCATATATTTT. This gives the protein CASSRTGNTIYF.

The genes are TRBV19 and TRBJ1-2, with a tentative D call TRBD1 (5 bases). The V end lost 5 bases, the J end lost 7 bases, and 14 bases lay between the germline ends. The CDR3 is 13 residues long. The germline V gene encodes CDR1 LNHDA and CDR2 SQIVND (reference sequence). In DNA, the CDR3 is TGTGCCAGTAGTGTGCAAGGGGCGCGTGGCTACACCTTC. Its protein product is CASSVQGARGYTF.

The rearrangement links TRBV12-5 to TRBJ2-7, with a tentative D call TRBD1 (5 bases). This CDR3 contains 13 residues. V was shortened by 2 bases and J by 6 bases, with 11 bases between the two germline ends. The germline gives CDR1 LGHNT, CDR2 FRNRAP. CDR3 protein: CASGLSGSREQYF. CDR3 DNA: TGTGCTAGTGGTTTGTCAGGGTCCCGCGAGCAGTACTTC.

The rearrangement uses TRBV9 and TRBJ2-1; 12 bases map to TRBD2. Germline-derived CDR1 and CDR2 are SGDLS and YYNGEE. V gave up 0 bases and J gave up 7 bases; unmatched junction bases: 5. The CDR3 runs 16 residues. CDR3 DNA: TGTGCCAGCAGCGTAGTGGGTGGGACTAGCGGGAATGAGCAGTTCTTC. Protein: CASSVVGGTSGNEQFF.

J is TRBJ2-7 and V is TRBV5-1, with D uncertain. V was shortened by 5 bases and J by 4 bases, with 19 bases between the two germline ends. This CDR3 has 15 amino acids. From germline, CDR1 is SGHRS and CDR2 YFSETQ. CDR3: CASRRTPETLYEQYF. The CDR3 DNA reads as TGCGCCAGCAGACGAACCCCGGAGACCCTTTACGAGCAGTACTTC.

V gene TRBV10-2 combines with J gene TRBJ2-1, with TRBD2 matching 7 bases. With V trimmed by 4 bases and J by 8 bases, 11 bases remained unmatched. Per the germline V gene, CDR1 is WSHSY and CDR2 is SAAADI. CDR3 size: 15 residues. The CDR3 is CASSVWREFIYEQFF. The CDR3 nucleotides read TGCGCCAGCAGTGTTTGGCGGGAGTTTATCTATGAGCAGTTCTTC.

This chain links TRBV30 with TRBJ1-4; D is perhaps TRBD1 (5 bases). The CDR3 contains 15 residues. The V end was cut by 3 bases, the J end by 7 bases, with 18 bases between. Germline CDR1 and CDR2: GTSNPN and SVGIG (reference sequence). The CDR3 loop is CAWSPGEGLGEKLFF. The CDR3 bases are TGTGCCTGGAGCCCTGGGGAGGGGTTGGGTGAAAAACTGTTTTTT.

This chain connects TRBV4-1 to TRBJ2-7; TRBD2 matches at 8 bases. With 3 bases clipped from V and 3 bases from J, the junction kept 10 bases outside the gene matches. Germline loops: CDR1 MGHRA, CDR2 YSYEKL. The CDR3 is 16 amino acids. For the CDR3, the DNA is TGCGCCAGCAGCCAGGGCAGCGGGGGCCAGAACTACGAGCAGTACTTC. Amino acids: CASSQGSGGQNYEQYF.

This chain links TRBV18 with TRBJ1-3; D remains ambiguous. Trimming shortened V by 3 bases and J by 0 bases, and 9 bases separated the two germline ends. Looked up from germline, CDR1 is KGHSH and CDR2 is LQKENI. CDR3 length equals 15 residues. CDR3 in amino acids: CASSPAGYSGNTIYF. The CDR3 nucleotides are TGTGCCAGCTCACCGGCCGGATACTCTGGAAACACCATATATTTT.

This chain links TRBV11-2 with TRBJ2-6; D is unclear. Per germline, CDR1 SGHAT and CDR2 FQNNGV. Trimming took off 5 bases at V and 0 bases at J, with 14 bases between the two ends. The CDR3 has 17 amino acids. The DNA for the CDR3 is TGTGCCAGCAGCCATGCCATCGGGCGCTCTGGGGCCAACGTCCTGACTTTC. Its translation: CASSHAIGRSGANVLTF.